What follows describes a single T cell receptor (beta chain). This clone occurred a few times. Its antigen is not yet known. No base qualities exist here, and no much larger clone lies one base off it. The entire amount of isolated RNA was reverse transcribed using the High Capacity cDNA Reverse Transcription Kit, so the sequenced TCRB transcripts were expressed ones. Naive, central memory and regulatory T cell samples underwent deep immunoSEQ sequencing, averaging about 3.57 million total reads per sample. Sorted cells were lysed in RLT buffer, and RNA was extracted using DNase-treated RNeasy Micro or Mini kits according to cell number. Each cell subset was processed on its own to prevent cross-contamination, while patient and healthy donor samples were processed together. Using the immunoSEQ multiplex PCR, TCRB sequences were amplified from cDNA into 87-bp fragments spanning the CDR3 region. The amplicons were sequenced using the Illumina HiSeq platform. Per the authors' processing: Synthetic template baselines were used to correct PCR bias computationally, reads within Hamming distance 2 were collapsed, and singletons that could not be merged were discarded. Reads were aligned against IMGT so that V, D and J genes, CDR3 length and insertions or deletions at six rearrangement sites could be assigned. Within each subset, clonotype counts were normalized to sorted cell number, and only after that were true diversity and Gini coefficients computed with the tcR R package. Repertoire sharing was quantified using the overlap coefficient calculated on TCRB nucleotide sequences. Out-of-frame TCRB sequences from naive cells were analyzed to stand in for the pre-selection repertoire. The immuneACCESS repertoire file appears here via TCRdb, limited to in-frame rearrangements. These files lack a portion of the clones; in checked studies, under half of the deficit traces to unresolved V genes, and the cause of the others is not known. The V and J calls and clone size are taken from that table; D and trimming were inferred from the DNA. Across this sample there are about 360,000 clones, with about 12% seen only once. The ten largest make up 0.017% of the sample.

From each donor, a single peripheral blood sample of 95 to 150 mL on average was drawn into heparinised tubes. A BD FACSAria II was used to sort naive, central memory, regulatory and stem cell-like memory CD4+ T cells with a panel that included CD45RO, CCR7, CD25, CD127, CD95 and CD27. All sorted populations exceeded 95% purity. Right away, PBMCs were isolated by Lymphoprep density gradient centrifugation and were stained directly, with no culture step. So that batch effects would be minimized, each experiment stained and sorted samples in pairs, pairing one healthy donor with one patient. These data originate in a study of beta chain features in type 1 diabetes listed by TCRdb under 2018. Looking at the study overall: No differences in mean age, gender distribution, total cell number or subset yield were found between patients and healthy donors. Naive and central memory subsets were obtained from all 30 or so donors, but regulatory and stem cell-like memory subsets were isolated from only 8 patients and roughly eight healthy donors. The study compared TCRB repertoires of sorted circulating CD4+ T cell subsets between recently diagnosed type 1 diabetes patients and matched healthy donors. A total of under 120,000,000 sorted cells were examined across all samples, and RNA yield correlated strongly with the number of cells per subset. Study-wide findings and limitations: The naive, central memory and regulatory TCRB repertoires appeared to resemble one another more closely among patients than among healthy donors. Because the HLA sub-analyses included only small numbers of individuals, any influence of HLA type on TCRB rearrangement was left unresolved. Type 1 diabetes patients showed a moderate but significant shortening of TCRB CDR3 length in all four CD4+ subsets. Sequencing cDNA rather than genomic DNA could over-represent highly expressing activated cells, although activation and CD3 levels did not differ between groups. Patients with type 1 diabetes made fewer insertions and deleted more nucleotides at VDJ recombination sites, implying thymic rearrangement abnormalities. Shorter templates might be favored by PCR, yet because patient and control samples were amplified and corrected together, any such skew would affect both groups equally.

This sequence originates from a man between 18 and 29 years old in good health. Input material: naive CD4+ T cells from blood. Sample cell subset or site, as interpreted from the label and publication: true naive CD4+ T cells.

The nucleotides are TGTGCCAGCAGCACCCTGGACGGGAGGAACACTGAAGCTTTCTTT. Its translation reads: CASSTLDGRNTEAFF. The chain uses TRBV5-6 and TRBJ1-1; the D gene cannot be resolved reliably. Measured from the cysteine to the phenylalanine, the CDR3 is 15 residues long. Just the 45-base CDR3 DNA is kept, in frame starting at base 1. Relative to germline, V is 4 bases shorter and J is 1 base shorter, with 14 bases between their ends. CDR1 is given as SGHDT and CDR2 as YYEEEE, both from the germline V gene.